These T cell receptor beta chains were read from a single sample in a study of cytotoxic CD8 clonotypes in ibrutinib-treated CLL. Sequencing was performed with immunoSEQ multiplex PCR; in TCRdb, only in-frame clones are kept and a portion is missing. The sample lists around 300,000 clones, 80% occurring once. This material consisted of PBMCs, taken before ibrutinib treatment. These receptors were obtained from a human donor with chronic lymphocytic leukemia. Each CDR3 is given with its conserved first and last residue. Not all rows give a size; the values are once, few, many and, for expanded clones, a class.

TRBJ2-7 | TRBV5-1 | once | CASSLGPGQADEQYF
TRBJ1-4 | TRBV19 | - | CASSRQGREHNEKLFF
TRBJ2-1 | TRBV5-1 | - | CASSLEGASGYNEQFF
TRBJ1-2 | TRBV28 | few | CASGWTGGEGYTF
TRBJ2-7 | TRBV5-1 | - | CASSLFGNRASFYEYEQYF
TRBJ2-5 | TRBV5-8 | - | CASSIRGGETQYF
TRBJ2-7 | TRBV5-6 | - | CASSLVETYEQYF
TRBJ2-5 | TRBV29-1 | - | CSVASPRRETQYF
TRBJ1-5 | TRBV10-3 | - | CAISGTDRGLSNQPQHF
TRBJ2-2 | TRBV7-2 | - | CASSLGGGVTGELFF
TRBJ2-3 | TRBV2 | - | CASSVTRVGTDTQYF
TRBJ1-4 | TRBV5-1 | - | CASRLVGGVATNEKLFF
TRBJ2-7 | TRBV7-8 | - | CASSLGAQGRYEQYF
TRBJ2-1 | TRBV25-1 | few | CASRDSYNEQFF
TRBJ2-2 | TRBV28 | - | CASIGLAIGELFF
TRBJ2-1 | TRBV7-8 | - | CASSYDPGQESSDEQFF
TRBJ2-5 | TRBV4-2 | - | CASSQGRTVQETQYF
TRBJ1-1 | TRBV2 | - | CASSVVTEAFF
TRBJ2-1 | TRBV9 | - | CASSVGRTSIFDEQFF
TRBJ2-3 | TRBV4-2 | - | CASSQAQTSTDTQYF
TRBJ2-3 | TRBV7-2 | once | CASSLGLAGITDTQYF
TRBJ1-2 | TRBV20-1 | few | CSARVGDGYTF
TRBJ1-5 | TRBV19 | once | CASSINRRHNQPQHF
TRBJ1-4 | TRBV18 | - | CASSPLTGVDEKLFF
TRBJ1-3 | TRBV6-1 | - | CASTMDRGFGNTIYF
TRBJ2-7 | TRBV4-1 | - | CASSQLFGRGTRAYEQYF
TRBJ2-7 | TRBV7-2 | - | CASTGLAGGGEQYF
TRBJ2-1 | TRBV7-5 | - | CVRSSYNEQFF
TRBJ2-5 | TRBV29-1 | - | CSVGSPGARTQYF
TRBJ2-2 | TRBV30 | - | CAWVDLLAGELFF
TRBJ1-5 | TRBV1 | - | CTSSQDLSCADQPQHF